The TCR beta chain under discussion was sequenced for a study of blood T cells in healthy people across ages. V lost 3 bases to trimming and J lost 0 bases, with 9 bases between them. The CDR3 totals 16 residues. The authors ran a second PCR of roughly 6 to 11 cycles using a sample-barcoded 5' primer and a J-beta primer mix. Via MiXCR, TCRdb re-called the 5' RACE reads, giving one row per CDR3 protein. The sample includes fewer than 800,000 distinct CDR3 sequences, approximately 21% of them seen just once. Sequenced sample: blood. The TCR originated in a man aged 70 or older in good health. The rearrangement joins TRBV12-3 or TRBV12-4 to TRBJ2-6, with D perhaps matching TRBD2 (6 bases). For the CDR3, the DNA is TGTGCCAGCAGTTTGGGCGGGATCTCTGGGGCCAACGTCCTGACTTTC. This encodes CASSLGGISGANVLTF.